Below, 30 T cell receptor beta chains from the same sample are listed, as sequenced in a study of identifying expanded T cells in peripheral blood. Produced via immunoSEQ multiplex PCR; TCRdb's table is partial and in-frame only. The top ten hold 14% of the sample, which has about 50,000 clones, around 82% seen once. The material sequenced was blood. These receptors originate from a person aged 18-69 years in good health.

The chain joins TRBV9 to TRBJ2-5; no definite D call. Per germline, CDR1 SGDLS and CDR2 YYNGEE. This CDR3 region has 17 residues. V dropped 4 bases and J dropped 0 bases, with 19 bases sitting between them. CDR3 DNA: TGTGCCAGCAGCCCACGGGTAGCTGCCCCGTACCAAGAGACCCAGTACTTC. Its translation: CASSPRVAAPYQETQYF.

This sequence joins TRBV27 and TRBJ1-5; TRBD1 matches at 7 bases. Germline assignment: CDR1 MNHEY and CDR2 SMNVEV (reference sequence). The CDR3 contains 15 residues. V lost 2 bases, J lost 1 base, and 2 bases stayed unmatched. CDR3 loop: CASSLGTASNQPQHF. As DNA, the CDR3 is TGTGCCAGCAGTTTAGGGACAGCCAGCAATCAGCCCCAGCATTTT.

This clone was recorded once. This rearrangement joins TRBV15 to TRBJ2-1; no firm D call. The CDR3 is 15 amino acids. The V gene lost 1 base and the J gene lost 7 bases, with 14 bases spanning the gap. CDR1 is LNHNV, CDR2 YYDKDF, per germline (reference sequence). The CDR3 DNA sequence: TGTGCCACCAGCAGAGCACCTAGGCTTGCGAATGAGCAGTTCTTC. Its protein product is CATSRAPRLANEQFF.

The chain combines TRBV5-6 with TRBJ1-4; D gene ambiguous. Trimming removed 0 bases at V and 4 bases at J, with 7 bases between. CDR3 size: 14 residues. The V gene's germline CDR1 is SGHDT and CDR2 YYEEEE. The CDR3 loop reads CASSLGKVNEKLFF. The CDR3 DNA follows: TGTGCCAGCAGCTTGGGGAAAGTTAATGAAAAACTGTTTTTT.

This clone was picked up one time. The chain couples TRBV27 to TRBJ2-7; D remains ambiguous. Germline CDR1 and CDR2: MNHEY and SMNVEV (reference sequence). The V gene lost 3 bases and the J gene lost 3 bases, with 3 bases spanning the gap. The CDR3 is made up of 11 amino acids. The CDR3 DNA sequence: TGTGCCAGCAGTTTCGGCTACGAGCAGTACTTC. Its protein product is CASSFGYEQYF.

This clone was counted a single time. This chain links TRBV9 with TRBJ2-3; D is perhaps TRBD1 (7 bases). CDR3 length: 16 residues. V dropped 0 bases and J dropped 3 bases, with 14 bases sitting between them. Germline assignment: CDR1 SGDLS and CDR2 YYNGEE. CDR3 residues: CASSVDRQGGTDTQYF. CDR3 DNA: TGTGCCAGCAGCGTAGATCGACAGGGAGGTACAGATACGCAGTATTTT.

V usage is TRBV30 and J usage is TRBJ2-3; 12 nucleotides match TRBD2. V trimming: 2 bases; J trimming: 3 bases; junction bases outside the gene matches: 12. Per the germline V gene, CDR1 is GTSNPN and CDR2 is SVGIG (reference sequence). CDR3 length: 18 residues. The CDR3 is CAWSPGLTSGSVTDTQYF. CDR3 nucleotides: TGTGCCTGGAGTCCCGGACTGACTAGCGGGAGTGTAACAGATACGCAGTATTTT. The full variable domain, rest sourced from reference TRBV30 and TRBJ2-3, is SQTIHQWPATLVQPVGSPLSLECTVEGTSNPNLYWYRQAAGRGLQLLFYSVGIGQISSEVPQNLSASRPQDRQFILSSKKLLLSDSGFYLCAWSPGLTSGSVTDTQYFGPGTRLTVL.

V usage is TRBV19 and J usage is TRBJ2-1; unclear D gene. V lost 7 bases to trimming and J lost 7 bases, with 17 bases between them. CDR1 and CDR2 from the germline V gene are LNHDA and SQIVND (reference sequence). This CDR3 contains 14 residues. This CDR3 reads CASNPGLVANEQFF. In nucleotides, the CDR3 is TGTGCCAGTAACCCGGGTCTTGTCGCGAATGAGCAGTTCTTC.

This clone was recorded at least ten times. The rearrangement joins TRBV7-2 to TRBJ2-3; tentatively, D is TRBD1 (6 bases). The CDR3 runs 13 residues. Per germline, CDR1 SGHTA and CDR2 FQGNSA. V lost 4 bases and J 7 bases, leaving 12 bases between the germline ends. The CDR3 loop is CASSSNRGNTQYF. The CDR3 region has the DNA TGTGCCAGCAGCTCAAATAGGGGGAATACGCAGTATTTT.

CDR3 loop: CSVETGTADTEAFF. CDR3 nucleotides: TGCAGCGTTGAGACTGGGACGGCTGACACTGAAGCTTTCTTT. This rearrangement joins TRBV29-1 to TRBJ1-1, with D possibly matching TRBD1 (5 bases). Germline V gene data show CDR1 as SQVTM and CDR2 as ANQGSEA. Trimming took off 3 bases at V and 3 bases at J, with 14 bases between the two ends. This CDR3 has 14 amino acids. Using reference TRBV29-1 and TRBJ1-1 for the parts outside the CDR3, the full variable domain is SAVISQKPSRDICQRGTSLTIQCQVDSQVTMMFWYRQQPGQSLTLIATANQGSEATYESGFVIDKFPISRPNLTFSTLTVSNMSPEDSSIYLCSVETGTADTEAFFGQGTRLTVV.

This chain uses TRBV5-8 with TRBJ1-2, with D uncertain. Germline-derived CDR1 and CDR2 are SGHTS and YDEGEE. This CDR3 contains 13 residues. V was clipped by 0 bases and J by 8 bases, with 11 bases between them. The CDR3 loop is CASSLVGGFGYTF. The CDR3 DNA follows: TGTGCCAGCAGCTTGGTTGGCGGCTTCGGCTACACCTTC.

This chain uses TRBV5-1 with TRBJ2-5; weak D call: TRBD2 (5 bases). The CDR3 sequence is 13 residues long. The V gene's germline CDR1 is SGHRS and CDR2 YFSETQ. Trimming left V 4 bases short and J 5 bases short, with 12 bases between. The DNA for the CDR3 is TGCGCCAGCAGCAGACACCGAGGGGAGACCCAGTACTTC. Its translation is CASSRHRGETQYF.

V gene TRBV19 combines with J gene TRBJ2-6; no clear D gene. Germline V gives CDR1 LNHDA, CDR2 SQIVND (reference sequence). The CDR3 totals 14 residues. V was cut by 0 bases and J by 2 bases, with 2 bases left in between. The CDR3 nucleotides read TGTGCCAGTAGTATAGATCCTGGGGCCAACGTCCTGACTTTC. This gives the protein CASSIDPGANVLTF.

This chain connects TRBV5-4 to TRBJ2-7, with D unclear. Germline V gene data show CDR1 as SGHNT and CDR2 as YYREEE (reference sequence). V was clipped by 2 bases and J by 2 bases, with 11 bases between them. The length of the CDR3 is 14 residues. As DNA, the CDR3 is TGTGCCAGCAGCTTACACACCGCCCCCTACGAGCAGTACTTC. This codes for CASSLHTAPYEQYF.

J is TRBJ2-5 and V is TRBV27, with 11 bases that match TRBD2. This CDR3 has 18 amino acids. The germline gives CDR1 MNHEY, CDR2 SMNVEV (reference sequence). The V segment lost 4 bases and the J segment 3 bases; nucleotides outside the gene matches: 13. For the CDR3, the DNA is TGTGCCAGCAGTTCCCTTGGGACTAGCGGTCTTAAAAAAGAGACCCAGTACTTC. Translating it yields CASSSLGTSGLKKETQYF.

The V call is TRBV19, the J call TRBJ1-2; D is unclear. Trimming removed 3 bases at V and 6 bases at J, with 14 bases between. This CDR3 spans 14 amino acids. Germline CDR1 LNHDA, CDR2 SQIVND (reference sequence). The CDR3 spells CASSIVGERNGYTF. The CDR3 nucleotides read TGTGCCAGTAGTATCGTCGGGGAAAGAAATGGCTACACCTTC.

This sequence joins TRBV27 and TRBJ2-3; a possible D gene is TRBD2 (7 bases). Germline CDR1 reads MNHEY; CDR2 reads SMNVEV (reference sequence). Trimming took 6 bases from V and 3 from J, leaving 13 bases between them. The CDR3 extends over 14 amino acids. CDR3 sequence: CASRRGLLTDTQYF. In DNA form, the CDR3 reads TGTGCCAGCAGGCGGGGGCTTCTTACAGATACGCAGTATTTT.

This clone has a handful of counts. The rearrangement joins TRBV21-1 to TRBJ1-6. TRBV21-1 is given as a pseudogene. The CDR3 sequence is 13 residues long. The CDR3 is CASSKASRSPLHF. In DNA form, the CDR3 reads TGTGCCAGCAGCAAAGCAAGCCGCTCACCCCTCCACTTT.

CDR3 loop: CAWSVGRGLVDTQYF. CDR3 coding DNA: TGTGCCTGGAGTGTAGGCAGGGGGCTAGTAGATACGCAGTATTTT. J is TRBJ2-3 and V is TRBV30; 8 nucleotides line up with TRBD1. The CDR3 spans 15 residues. The germline V gene has CDR1 GTSNPN and CDR2 SVGIG (reference sequence). J was trimmed by 5 bases and V by 0 bases; bases with no gene match: 7.

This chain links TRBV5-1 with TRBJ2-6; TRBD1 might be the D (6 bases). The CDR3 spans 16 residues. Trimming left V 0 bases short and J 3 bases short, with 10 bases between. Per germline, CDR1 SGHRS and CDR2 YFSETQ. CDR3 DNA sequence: TGCGCCAGCAGCTTGGACAGGGCCTATGGGGCCAACGTCCTGACTTTC. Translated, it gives CASSLDRAYGANVLTF.

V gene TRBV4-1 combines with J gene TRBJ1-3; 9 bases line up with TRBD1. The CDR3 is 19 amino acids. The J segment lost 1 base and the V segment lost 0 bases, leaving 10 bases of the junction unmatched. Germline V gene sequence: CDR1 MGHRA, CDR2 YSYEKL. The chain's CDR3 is CASSQDQGQGFRSGNTIYF. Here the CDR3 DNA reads TGCGCCAGCAGCCAAGATCAAGGACAGGGGTTCAGATCTGGAAACACCATATATTTT.

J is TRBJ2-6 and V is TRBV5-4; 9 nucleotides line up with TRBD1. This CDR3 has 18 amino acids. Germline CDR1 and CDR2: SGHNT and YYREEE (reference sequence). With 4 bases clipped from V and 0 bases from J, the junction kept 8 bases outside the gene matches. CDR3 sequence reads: CASSPRTGVISGANVLTF. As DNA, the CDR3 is TGTGCCAGCAGCCCTCGGACAGGGGTGATCTCTGGGGCCAACGTCCTGACTTTC.

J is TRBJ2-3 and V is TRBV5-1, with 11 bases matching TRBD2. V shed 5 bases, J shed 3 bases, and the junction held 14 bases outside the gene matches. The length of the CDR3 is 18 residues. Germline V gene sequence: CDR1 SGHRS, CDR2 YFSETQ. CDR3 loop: CASRRYETSGTVTDTQYF. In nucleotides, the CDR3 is TGCGCCAGCAGGCGGTATGAGACTAGCGGGACCGTGACAGATACGCAGTATTTT.

The CDR3 is CASSQERPGVGAGELFF. The CDR3 DNA reads TGCGCCAGCAGTCAGGAGCGGCCCGGGGTGGGCGCCGGGGAGCTGTTTTTT. The chain uses TRBV23-1 and TRBJ2-2; the D gene is possibly TRBD2 (5 bases). TRBV23-1 is classed as an ORF, of uncertain function. Trimming removed 3 bases at V and 6 bases at J, with 20 bases between. This CDR3 region has 17 residues.

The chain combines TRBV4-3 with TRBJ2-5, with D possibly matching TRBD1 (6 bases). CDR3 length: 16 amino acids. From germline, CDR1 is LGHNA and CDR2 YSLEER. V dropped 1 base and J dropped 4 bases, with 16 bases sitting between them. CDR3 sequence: CASSQARTAGVETQYF. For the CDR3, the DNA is TGCGCCAGCAGCCAAGCCAGGACGGCAGGGGTAGAGACCCAGTACTTC.

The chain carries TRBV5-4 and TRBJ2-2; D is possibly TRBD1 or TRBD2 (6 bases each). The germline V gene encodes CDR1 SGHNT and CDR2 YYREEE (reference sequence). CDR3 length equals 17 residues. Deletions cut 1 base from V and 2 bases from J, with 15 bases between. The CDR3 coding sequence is TGTGCCAGCAGCTTGTATTTGGGGGGCCTTAACACCGGGGAGCTGTTTTTT. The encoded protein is CASSLYLGGLNTGELFF.

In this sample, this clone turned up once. In DNA form, the CDR3 reads TGTGCCAGCAGTTACTTGCGGGATTCCGGGGAGCTGTTTTTT. Translating gives CASSYLRDSGELFF. V usage is TRBV6-6 and J usage is TRBJ2-2, with a tentative D call TRBD2 (6 bases). The CDR3 has 14 amino acids. CDR1 is MNHNY, CDR2 SVGAGI, per germline (reference sequence). The germline V and J ends were trimmed by 1 base and 6 bases, with 9 bases remaining between them.

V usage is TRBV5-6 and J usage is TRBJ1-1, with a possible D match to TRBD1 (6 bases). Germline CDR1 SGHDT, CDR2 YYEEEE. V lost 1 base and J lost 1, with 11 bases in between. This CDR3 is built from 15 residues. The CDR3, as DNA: TGTGCCAGCAGCTTGTGGGGGCCAACGAACACTGAAGCTTTCTTT. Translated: CASSLWGPTNTEAFF. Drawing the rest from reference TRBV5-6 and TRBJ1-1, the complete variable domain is DAGVTQSPTHLIKTRGQQVTLRCSPKSGHDTVSWYQQALGQGPQFIFQYYEEEERQRGNFPDRFSGHQFPNYSSELNVNALLLGDSALYLCASSLWGPTNTEAFFGQGTRLTVV.

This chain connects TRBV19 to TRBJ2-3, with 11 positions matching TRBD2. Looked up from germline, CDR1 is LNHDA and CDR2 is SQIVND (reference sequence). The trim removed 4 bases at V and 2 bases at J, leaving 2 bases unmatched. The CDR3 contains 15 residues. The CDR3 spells CASSTSGRFTDTQYF. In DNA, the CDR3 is TGTGCCAGTAGTACTAGCGGGAGGTTCACAGATACGCAGTATTTT. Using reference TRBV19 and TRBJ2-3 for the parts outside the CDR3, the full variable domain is DGGITQSPKYLFRKEGQNVTLSCEQNLNHDAMYWYRQDPGQGLRLIYYSQIVNDFQKGDIAEGYSVSREKKESFPLTVTSAQKNPTAFYLCASSTSGRFTDTQYFGPGTRLTVL.

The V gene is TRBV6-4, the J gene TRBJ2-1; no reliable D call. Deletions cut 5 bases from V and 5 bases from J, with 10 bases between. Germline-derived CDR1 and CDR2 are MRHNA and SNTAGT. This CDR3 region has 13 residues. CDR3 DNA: TGTGCCAGCAGTACATCACTTAACAATGAGCAGTTCTTC. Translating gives CASSTSLNNEQFF.